What follows describes a single TCR beta chain. This receptor's antigen is unknown. Base qualities are missing; no much larger clone stands one base away. One collaborating source in Seattle enrolled patients while the patients were actively infected and followed the patients over time throughout the course of disease. Whole blood was collected in K2EDTA tubes by collaborating institutions according to the institutions' own protocols. For TCRbeta analysis, collaborator samples were shipped as frozen whole blood, as isolated PBMCs, or as DNA extracted from either sample type. Taken from cysteine to phenylalanine, the CDR3 has 15 residues. Kept here is only the CDR3 DNA, which spans 45 bases and is read in frame from base 1. Taken from the germline V gene, the CDR1 and CDR2 loops are SGHDN and FVKESK. The germline ends are 15 bases apart after V is trimmed by 0 bases and J by 6 bases. TCRbeta CDR3 regions were amplified from genomic DNA using the immunoSEQ Assay, a bias-controlled multiplex PCR. In the authors' own workflow: Within the assay, amplification of reference gene primers was used to estimate how many nucleated cells each sample contained. Sequence reads were collapsed and filtered to measure the absolute abundance of every unique TCRbeta CDR3 rearrangement. Productive Simpson clonality was computed per sample as the square root of Simpson's diversity index over productive rearrangements. The immuneACCESS repertoire file appears here via TCRdb, limited to in-frame rearrangements. These files lack a portion of the clones; in checked studies, under half of the deficit traces to unresolved V genes, and the cause of the others is not known. The V and J calls and clone size are taken from that table; D and trimming were inferred from the DNA. Counted in this sample were approximately 170,000 clones; more than 75% of them appeared once. Of the sample, 2.5% to 3% falls within the top ten clones.

The data were obtained in a study of blood T cell repertoires in COVID-19 (dated by TCRdb to 2018 to 2020). General notes on the study: Collaborator samples came from the United States, Italy and Spain and covered acute and convalescent phases of COVID-19. Samples were obtained from the ongoing ImmuneRACE study (first 160 participants) and from some 1,200 subjects provided by 6 global collaborators. HLA class I and class II types, where available, came from metadata supplied by the sample provider rather than from assay-based typing. Sample metadata almost always included a de-identified subject ID, COVID-19 status, age in years and sex. A freely available public database, intended as a resource for researchers studying the immune response to SARS-CoV-2, is where the repertoires were released. The dataset comprised deeply sampled blood TCRbeta repertoires from subjects exposed to, actively infected with, or recovered from COVID-19. The prospective study material was composed of cDNA or gDNA derived from T cells, B-cell-depleted T cells, or PBMCs. The research as a whole found: The amount of clinical and demographic metadata varied by source and participant and was provided uncurated.

The source material was peripheral blood. The chain was built from TRBV14 and TRBJ2-7; the D gene is perhaps TRBD2, on 6 matching bases. The sequence was obtained from a woman aged 80 or older with COVID-19, enrolled during active disease. At the DNA level, the sequence is TGTGCCAGCAGCCAAGAGGGAGGAGGGACTGGCGAGCAGTACTTC. This sequence encodes CASSQEGGGTGEQYF.